This note documents a single TCR beta chain sequence. Its antigen is unidentified. Germline V CDR1 and CDR2: SGHTA, FQGNSA. Trimming removed 1 base from V and 3 bases from J, with 4 bases in between. The CDR3 is made up of 13 amino acids. This entry comes from a study of a mutant IDH1 vaccine in newly diagnosed glioma. The overall study: Therapy received beforehand was radiotherapy, temozolomide, or both, with most patients given both. Study-wide results and limits: Patients showed vaccine-induced immune responses at a rate of roughly 93%.

Sample time point: baseline, week 1 (first vaccination visit). Described treatment: pre-vaccination baseline after standard-of-care therapy. Clones were sequenced by immunoSEQ multiplex PCR, and TCRdb holds only the in-frame ones, with some missing. The table lists roughly 35,000 clones, approximately 86% of them singletons. This chain joins TRBV7-2 and TRBJ1-5; the D is unclear. Here the sequenced sample was PBMCs, taken from a glioma patient treated with radiotherapy, temozolomide or both. The clonotype originates from a woman between 40 and 50 years old with glioma. CDR3 region: CASSLEHNQPQHF. The DNA of the CDR3 is TGTGCCAGCAGCTTAGAACACAATCAGCCCCAGCATTTT.